Shown below are 32 T cell receptor beta chains from a single sample sequenced in a study of graft-versus-host responses after intestinal transplantation. Here immunoSEQ multiplex PCR was the method, and the copy in TCRdb shows in-frame clones only, minus some. This table holds 21,000 or so clones, 80% to 95% found once. The sample here was PBMCs, taken around 270 days after intestinal transplant. All receptors derive from a human patient who received an intestinal transplant, so some T cells may come from the graft donor.

V gene TRBV29-1 combines with J gene TRBJ2-7; possibly TRBD1 for D (5 bases). V lost 7 bases, J lost 3 bases, and 19 bases lay in between. Per the germline V gene, CDR1 is SQVTM and CDR2 is ANQGSEA. The CDR3 covers 14 residues. This CDR3 is CSALAGNYYYEQYF. The CDR3 coding sequence is TGCAGCGCTCTGGCAGGGAACTACTACTACGAGCAGTACTTC.

The J gene is TRBJ1-2, the V gene TRBV7-2; TRBD1 matches 7 bases. V shed 2 bases and J 7 bases; nucleotides not matched to a gene: 16. This CDR3 is built from 17 residues. Germline lookup yields CDR1 SGHTA and CDR2 FQGNSA. CDR3 residues: CASSLLWGGQRPPGYTF. As DNA, the CDR3 is TGTGCCAGCAGCTTATTATGGGGGGGACAGCGTCCACCTGGCTACACCTTC.

This chain joins TRBV7-9 and TRBJ2-7, with 9 nucleotides matching TRBD1. Germline V gene lookup returns CDR1 SEHNR and CDR2 FQNEAQ (reference sequence). The CDR3 spans 14 residues. The trim removed 1 base at V and 9 bases at J, leaving 7 bases unmatched. CDR3 nucleotide sequence: TGTGCCAGCAGCTTAGGGGGACAGGGTCACGGGCAGTACTTC. It yields the protein CASSLGGQGHGQYF.

This rearrangement joins TRBV9 to TRBJ2-7; 8 bases line up with TRBD2. The ends lost 0 bases at V and 0 bases at J; junction bases unmatched: 2. The germline V gene encodes CDR1 SGDLS and CDR2 YYNGEE. This CDR3 is built from 15 residues. The CDR3 loop reads CASSVESGSSYEQYF. In nucleotides, the CDR3 is TGTGCCAGCAGCGTAGAAAGCGGGAGCTCCTACGAGCAGTACTTC.

The V and J genes are TRBV5-1 and TRBJ2-5, with 9 bases that match TRBD2. The V and J ends lost 4 bases and 5 bases, in that order; junction bases with no gene match: 15. Germline CDR1 and CDR2: SGHRS and YFSETQ. The CDR3 is 17 residues long. This CDR3 reads CASSPRTSASTWETQYF. The CDR3 bases are TGCGCCAGCAGCCCCAGGACTAGCGCCTCAACGTGGGAGACCCAGTACTTC. Complete variable domain (other parts from reference TRBV5-1 and TRBJ2-5): KAGVTQTPRYLIKTRGQQVTLSCSPISGHRSVSWYQQTPGQGLQFLFEYFSETQRNKGNFPGRFSGRQFSNSRSEMNVSTLELGDSALYLCASSPRTSASTWETQYFGPGTRLLVL.

The chain combines TRBV11-2 with TRBJ2-6; D remains unclear. Germline-derived CDR1 and CDR2 are SGHAT and FQNNGV. The V gene lost 7 bases and the J gene lost 3 bases, with 7 bases spanning the gap. The CDR3 has 13 amino acids. For the CDR3, the DNA is TGTGCCAGCAACCCGGATGGGGCCAACGTCCTGACTTTC. Translation gives CASNPDGANVLTF.

This chain links TRBV6-1 with TRBJ1-5; 9 bases are shared with TRBD1. CDR1 is MNHNS, CDR2 SASEGT, per germline. This CDR3 has 15 residues. V trimming: 1 base; J trimming: 5 bases; junction bases outside the gene matches: 3. This chain's CDR3 is CASSEGGQGHQPQHF. CDR3 nucleotide sequence: TGTGCCAGCAGTGAAGGGGGACAGGGTCATCAGCCCCAGCATTTT.

The genes are TRBV5-1 and TRBJ2-5; possibly TRBD1 for D (5 bases). The germline gives CDR1 SGHRS, CDR2 YFSETQ. CDR3 length: 12 amino acids. Trimming removed 3 bases at V and 5 bases at J, with 8 bases between. The CDR3 loop reads CASSSTAETQYF. The CDR3 bases are TGCGCCAGCAGCTCGACAGCCGAGACCCAGTACTTC.

CDR3 sequence reads: CASSSKLAGGTTDTQYF. For the CDR3, the DNA is TGCGCCAGCAGCTCCAAATTAGCGGGAGGGACCACAGATACGCAGTATTTT. The rearrangement joins TRBV5-1 to TRBJ2-3; 11 bases line up with TRBD2. Per the germline V gene, CDR1 is SGHRS and CDR2 is YFSETQ. J was trimmed by 2 bases and V by 3 bases; bases with no gene match: 8. The CDR3 loop spans 17 amino acids.

This clone appeared a single time. This sequence joins TRBV2 and TRBJ1-2; D is perhaps TRBD1 (6 bases). The CDR3 is 15 residues long. Germline lookup yields CDR1 SNHLY and CDR2 FYNNEI. The V and J ends lost 0 bases and 8 bases respectively, with 16 bases between them. The CDR3 DNA reads as TGTGCCAGCAGTGAAGCGCAGGGGTCTCGTCAAGGCTACACCTTC. It translates to CASSEAQGSRQGYTF.

The rearrangement uses TRBV6-5 and TRBJ1-5; the match to TRBD1 covers 8 bases. The CDR3 consists of 14 residues. Germline values: CDR1 MNHEY, CDR2 SVGAGI. V dropped 6 bases and J dropped 5; count of bases not matched to a gene: 6. The CDR3 is CASRRQGRDQPQHF. The CDR3, as DNA: TGTGCCAGCAGGCGACAGGGGAGGGATCAGCCCCAGCATTTT.

The rearrangement uses TRBV5-4 and TRBJ2-7; 9 nucleotides match TRBD1. The germline V gene encodes CDR1 SGHNT and CDR2 YYREEE (reference sequence). The CDR3 extends over 14 amino acids. Trimming cost V 0 bases and J 3 bases; bases outside gene matches: 1. In DNA form, the CDR3 reads TGTGCCAGCAGCTTGGCGACAGGGGGCTACGAGCAGTACTTC. Protein sequence: CASSLATGGYEQYF.

The rearrangement uses TRBV4-1 and TRBJ2-3; 10 nucleotides agree with TRBD2. Germline trimming cut 1 base from V and 4 bases from J; bases unmatched to any gene: 5. Per the germline V gene, CDR1 is MGHRA and CDR2 is YSYEKL. The CDR3 contains 16 residues. CDR3 in amino acids: CASSQGPSGSADTQYF. The CDR3 coding sequence is TGCGCCAGCAGCCAAGGCCCTAGCGGGAGCGCAGATACGCAGTATTTT.

This clone came up once. V usage is TRBV9 and J usage is TRBJ2-2; D unclear. CDR1 SGDLS and CDR2 YYNGEE come from the germline V gene. There are 14 residues in the CDR3. Trimming cost V 1 base and J 7 bases, with 11 bases left between them. CDR3 residues: CASSVWVGGGELFF. CDR3 DNA: TGTGCCAGCAGCGTATGGGTCGGTGGCGGGGAGCTGTTTTTT.

The chain combines TRBV5-4 with TRBJ2-3; 9 nucleotides agree with TRBD2. The CDR3 covers 16 residues. V trimming: 0 bases; J trimming: 2 bases; junction bases outside the gene matches: 4. Germline loops: CDR1 SGHNT, CDR2 YYREEE (reference sequence). CDR3 sequence reads: CASSLGLAGPTDTQYF. CDR3 bases: TGTGCCAGCAGCTTGGGGCTAGCGGGACCCACAGATACGCAGTATTTT.

This chain joins TRBV27 and TRBJ2-2, with D unresolved. Germline lookup yields CDR1 MNHEY and CDR2 SMNVEV (reference sequence). This CDR3 has 15 amino acids. V was cut by 1 base and J by 4 bases, with 10 bases left in between. CDR3 amino acids: CASSLYSGRTGELFF. CDR3 nucleotides: TGTGCCAGCAGTTTATATTCAGGCCGCACCGGGGAGCTGTTTTTT.

The genes are TRBV5-1 and TRBJ2-1; 12 bases agree with TRBD2. CDR1 and CDR2 (germline): SGHRS, YFSETQ. There are 16 residues in the CDR3. V dropped 4 bases and J dropped 2; count of bases not matched to a gene: 4. CDR3 nucleotides: TGCGCCAGCAGCCTGTGGACTAGCGGGACCTACAATGAGCAGTTCTTC. Translation: CASSLWTSGTYNEQFF. Supplemented by reference TRBV5-1 and TRBJ2-1, the full variable domain reads KAGVTQTPRYLIKTRGQQVTLSCSPISGHRSVSWYQQTPGQGLQFLFEYFSETQRNKGNFPGRFSGRQFSNSRSEMNVSTLELGDSALYLCASSLWTSGTYNEQFFGPGTRLTVL.

Written as DNA, the CDR3 is TGCGCCAGCAGCTTGACCGGGACAGCTAATGAAAAACTGTTTTTT. Translating it yields CASSLTGTANEKLFF. V gene TRBV5-1 combines with J gene TRBJ1-4, with 7 bases that match TRBD1. Germline V gene data show CDR1 as SGHRS and CDR2 as YFSETQ. The CDR3 spans 15 residues. J was trimmed by 3 bases and V by 1 base; bases with no gene match: 3.

The chain is built from TRBV5-5 and TRBJ1-5, with no clear D. Trimming took 0 bases from V and 5 from J, leaving 6 bases between them. This CDR3 is built from 13 residues. Germline V gives CDR1 SGHKS, CDR2 YYEKEE (reference sequence). The CDR3 DNA reads TGTGCCAGCAGCTTGGACAGATATCAGCCCCAGCATTTT. It specifies CASSLDRYQPQHF.

This chain uses TRBV6-5 with TRBJ1-1; a possible D gene is TRBD1 (5 bases). Germline V gene data show CDR1 as MNHEY and CDR2 as SVGAGI. Between the trimmed V and J ends, which lost 4 bases and 10 bases, there was a span of 19 bases. This CDR3 is built from 14 residues. The CDR3 nucleotides read TGTGCCAGCAGTTCCGGGGGTGGCGGACGTACAGCTTTCTTT. Residues: CASSSGGGGRTAFF.

Worth noting for this clone: This CDR3 is also generated by other DNA sequences in the sample. The rearrangement links TRBV10-3 to TRBJ2-7, with D perhaps TRBD2 (5 bases). The CDR3 sequence is 13 residues long. The V end lost 2 bases, the J end lost 1 base, and 6 bases lay between the germline ends. CDR1 is ENHRY and CDR2 is SYGVKD in the germline V gene. The CDR3, as DNA: TGTGCCATCAGTGAGAGCGGATCCTACGAGCAGTACTTC. Residues: CAISESGSYEQYF.

This clone appeared once. The chain recombines TRBV6-1 with TRBJ2-7, with 13 bases that match TRBD2. Trimming took 1 base from V and 4 from J; bases not matched to a gene: 1. Germline V CDR1 and CDR2: MNHNS, SASEGT. The CDR3 is 15 amino acids. CDR3 sequence: CASSEGTSGSYEQYF. The CDR3 DNA reads as TGTGCCAGCAGTGAAGGGACTAGCGGGAGTTACGAGCAGTACTTC.

The V call is TRBV7-7, the J call TRBJ1-2; D remains ambiguous. Between the trimmed V and J ends, which lost 5 bases and 2 bases, there was a span of 15 bases. Germline CDR1 is SSHAT and CDR2 is FNYEAQ (reference sequence). The CDR3 sequence is 15 residues long. The chain's CDR3 is CASSPLVGLNYGYTF. As DNA, the CDR3 is TGTGCCAGCAGCCCCCTAGTCGGCCTGAACTATGGCTACACCTTC.

CDR3 amino acids: CASRILRGDRTYEQYF. CDR3 coding DNA: TGTGCCAGCAGGATCCTCAGGGGTGATCGTACCTACGAGCAGTACTTC. This chain uses TRBV7-9 with TRBJ2-7, with a possible D match to TRBD1 (6 bases). V lost 6 bases, J lost 2 bases, and 20 bases lay in between. Germline CDR1 and CDR2: SEHNR and FQNEAQ (reference sequence). This CDR3 comprises 16 residues.

The chain links TRBV10-2 to TRBJ2-1; 12 nucleotides match TRBD2. This CDR3 has 18 residues. J lost 4 bases, V lost 3 bases, and 10 bases had no gene match. Germline CDR1 WSHSY, CDR2 SAAADI. CDR3 nucleotides: TGCGCCAGCAGTGATACCCGACTAGCGGGAGAGTCGTACAATGAGCAGTTCTTC. Translated, it gives CASSDTRLAGESYNEQFF.

The chain carries TRBV19 and TRBJ2-7; maybe TRBD2 (6 bases). Germline CDR1 is LNHDA and CDR2 is SQIVND (reference sequence). Deletions cut 7 bases from V and 3 bases from J, with 16 bases between. CDR3 size: 14 residues. The CDR3 region has the DNA TGTGCCAGTAATCCCGGGACTGGAGTCTACGAGCAGTACTTC. Translation gives CASNPGTGVYEQYF.

This clone occurred once. J is TRBJ2-5 and V is TRBV6-6; TRBD2 aligns across 8 bases. CDR1 is MNHNY and CDR2 is SVGAGI in the germline V gene (reference sequence). Trimming removed 10 bases from V and 1 base from J; junction bases left unmatched: 5. The CDR3 length is 13 residues. The CDR3 region is CATQTSAQETQYF. CDR3 in DNA: TGTGCCACCCAGACTAGCGCCCAAGAGACCCAGTACTTC.

The chain combines TRBV27 with TRBJ2-4, with 12 bases that match TRBD2. Germline assignment: CDR1 MNHEY and CDR2 SMNVEV (reference sequence). The CDR3 extends over 16 amino acids. The V gene end was trimmed by 4 bases and the J gene end by 4 bases; junction bases not matched to a gene: 5. As DNA, the CDR3 is TGTGCCAGCAGTTCGTGGACTAGCGGGACTAAAAACATTCAGTACTTC. Its translation is CASSSWTSGTKNIQYF.

This rearrangement joins TRBV5-6 to TRBJ2-7; D unresolved. V lost 4 bases and J 2 bases, leaving 25 bases between the germline ends. Germline assignment: CDR1 SGHDT and CDR2 YYEEEE. The CDR3 contains 18 residues. CDR3 residues: CASSPREETVGRPYEQYF. The CDR3 DNA sequence: TGTGCCAGCAGCCCCCGAGAAGAAACGGTAGGCAGACCCTACGAGCAGTACTTC.

This clone was seen only once. The V and J genes are TRBV18 and TRBJ2-1, with D possibly being TRBD2 (6 bases). Trimming left V 0 bases short and J 6 bases short, with 12 bases between. Per the germline V gene, CDR1 is KGHSH and CDR2 is LQKENI. CDR3 length: 15 amino acids. The CDR3, as DNA: TGTGCCAGCTCACCACCGGAACTAGCCACCAATGAGCAGTTCTTC. This translates into CASSPPELATNEQFF.

This clone was seen once. The chain uses TRBV30 and TRBJ2-7, with a weak D call TRBD2 (5 bases). Looked up from germline, CDR1 is GTSNPN and CDR2 is SVGIG (reference sequence). The CDR3 is 14 amino acids. Trimming took 2 bases from V and 5 from J, leaving 16 bases between them. The CDR3 loop is CAWSPSLAAHEQYF. The CDR3 nucleotides are TGTGCCTGGAGTCCCTCTCTAGCCGCGCACGAGCAGTACTTC.

The rearrangement links TRBV29-1 to TRBJ2-1; 13 nucleotides align to TRBD2. The CDR3 spans 13 residues. V shed 7 bases, J shed 6 bases, and the junction held 3 bases outside the gene matches. In germline, CDR1 is SQVTM, CDR2 ANQGSEA. The CDR3 DNA follows: TGCAGCGGTGGGACTAGCGGGGCCAATGAGCAGTTCTTC. Translation: CSGGTSGANEQFF.